Below are 11 T cell receptor beta chains sequenced from a single sample in a study of T cell responses to AZD1222 COVID-19 vaccine. Generated by immunoSEQ multiplex PCR, the TCRdb table keeps only in-frame clones and is missing some. There are over 100,000 clones in the sample; 75% to 90% occur only once, and around 3.1% lies in the top ten. The sequences come from peripheral blood, collected on day 0 of AZD1222 vaccination. These receptors originate from an adult in good health.

The genes are TRBV9 and TRBJ2-7; maybe TRBD1 (5 bases). The V and J ends lost 4 bases and 6 bases respectively, with 20 bases between them. CDR3 length: 15 amino acids. Germline V gene sequence: CDR1 SGDLS, CDR2 YYNGEE. The CDR3: CASSPGWAGMSEQYF. DNA of the CDR3: TGTGCCAGCAGCCCAGGTTGGGCAGGGATGAGCGAGCAGTACTTC.

The rearrangement links TRBV4-3 to TRBJ1-2, with D possibly TRBD1 on 5 matching bases. CDR1 and CDR2 from the germline V gene are LGHNA and YSLEER. This CDR3 spans 15 amino acids. The ends were cut back, 0 bases at V and 7 bases at J, with 15 bases in the middle. This chain's CDR3 is CASSQEIGTLGGYTF. CDR3 DNA sequence: TGCGCCAGCAGCCAAGAAATAGGGACCCTTGGTGGCTACACCTTC.

The CDR3 loop is CASSQGTGPKNGYTF. DNA of the CDR3: TGTGCCAGCAGCCAAGGGACAGGTCCTAAGAATGGCTACACCTTC. The chain links TRBV3-1 (or the pseudogene TRBV3-2) to TRBJ1-2; 7 positions match TRBD1. The CDR3 spans 15 residues. CDR1 and CDR2 from the germline V gene are LGHDT and YNNKEL (reference sequence). Losses at the gene ends were 1 base for V and 6 bases for J; bases not matched to a gene: 8.

The chain joins TRBV6-4 to TRBJ1-1; D gene ambiguous. The germline V gene has CDR1 MRHNA and CDR2 SNTAGT. Trimming took off 4 bases at V and 0 bases at J, with 12 bases between the two ends. The CDR3 extends over 15 amino acids. CDR3 protein: CASSASQNMNTEAFF. In DNA form, the CDR3 reads TGTGCCAGCAGTGCCTCACAGAACATGAACACTGAAGCTTTCTTT.

The chain carries TRBV7-6 and TRBJ1-4; no definite D call. Germline CDR1 and CDR2: SGHVS and FNYEAQ. Trimming shortened V by 4 bases and J by 0 bases, and 12 bases separated the two germline ends. The CDR3 runs 16 residues. CDR3: CASSSRALATNEKLFF. The CDR3 region has the DNA TGTGCCAGCAGCTCCCGCGCACTCGCAACTAATGAAAAACTGTTTTTT.

The rearrangement joins TRBV9 to TRBJ2-4; 9 positions agree with TRBD1. CDR1 is SGDLS and CDR2 is YYNGEE in the germline V gene. V was pared by 4 bases and J by 7 bases, with 3 bases of the junction left unmatched. The CDR3 runs to 13 residues. The CDR3 region is CASSRDRENIQYF. The CDR3, as DNA: TGTGCCAGCAGCCGGGACAGGGAGAACATTCAGTACTTC.

The gene calls are TRBV11-3 and TRBJ2-1, with 8 bases fitting TRBD2. CDR1 and CDR2 (germline): SGHNT, YENEEA. Trimming removed 5 bases from V and 4 bases from J; junction bases left unmatched: 7. The CDR3 is made up of 15 amino acids. CDR3 coding DNA: TGTGCCAGCAGCCGGGGGGGGTTAGGGTACAATGAGCAGTTCTTC. Amino acid sequence: CASSRGGLGYNEQFF.

This sequence joins TRBV5-1 and TRBJ2-7, with TRBD2 identical over 9 bases. V gave up 5 bases and J gave up 6 bases; unmatched junction bases: 9. The CDR3 consists of 14 residues. From germline, CDR1 is SGHRS and CDR2 YFSETQ. For the CDR3, the DNA is TGCGCCAGCAGGCCCCTAGCGGGGACTCGCGAGCAGTACTTC. This sequence encodes CASRPLAGTREQYF. Looking up the rest from reference TRBV5-1 and TRBJ2-7 gives the full variable domain: KAGVTQTPRYLIKTRGQQVTLSCSPISGHRSVSWYQQTPGQGLQFLFEYFSETQRNKGNFPGRFSGRQFSNSRSEMNVSTLELGDSALYLCASRPLAGTREQYFGPGTRLTVT.

The chain employs TRBV6-2 or TRBV6-3 and TRBJ2-7; 8 bases align to TRBD1. Germline V gene sequence: CDR1 MNHEY, CDR2 SVGEGT. V lost 5 bases and J lost 2; bases outside the gene matches: 5. CDR3 length equals 14 residues. The CDR3 protein is CASSRRTGTYEQYF. As DNA, the CDR3 is TGTGCCAGCAGTCGACGGACAGGGACCTACGAGCAGTACTTC.

V usage is TRBV25-1 and J usage is TRBJ1-2; the match to TRBD1 covers 8 bases. The germline V gene encodes CDR1 MGHDK and CDR2 SYGVNS. V was clipped by 6 bases and J by 7 bases; unmatched bases: 10. The CDR3 is 14 residues long. The CDR3 sequence: CASSASGQGRGYTF. CDR3 bases: TGTGCCAGCAGCGCGAGCGGACAGGGCCGTGGCTACACCTTC.

The chain is built from TRBV5-1 and TRBJ1-2; possible D gene TRBD1, 6 bases. The CDR3 sequence is 15 residues long. The germline CDR1 and CDR2 sequences are SGHRS and YFSETQ. V lost 0 bases to trimming and J lost 5 bases, with 14 bases between them. CDR3 in amino acids: CASSLVPTGGYGYTF. The CDR3 DNA follows: TGCGCCAGCAGCTTGGTTCCGACAGGAGGATATGGCTACACCTTC.